A selection of T cell receptor beta chains follows, all from one sample in a study of T cell changes during pregnancy in multiple sclerosis. Assay: immunoSEQ multiplex PCR; the TCRdb copy retains only in-frame clones and omits some. The sample contains roughly 65,000 clones, around 91% of which appear only once. The specimen was peripheral blood, collected in the third trimester of pregnancy. The receptors originated from a female donor in good health, enrolled as a control in a pregnancy study. CDR3s include the opening cysteine and the closing phenylalanine or tryptophan. The D gene is left open where the match is weak. Size tells how often a clone was seen (once, few, many) or the class of an expanded clone, and some rows leave it out.

d_gene	j_gene	abundance	v_gene	CDR3nt	CDR3aa
-	TRBJ1-1	-	TRBV5-6	TGTGCCAGCAGCTCCTACGAAGGGAGCTATCTGAACACTGAAGCTTTCTTT	CASSSYEGSYLNTEAFF
-	TRBJ1-1	once	TRBV6-4	TGTGCCAGCAGTGACTCAGACAAGAACACTGAAGCTTTCTTT	CASSDSDKNTEAFF
TRBD1	TRBJ1-3	-	TRBV28	TGTGCCAGCACACGAGGGACAGGAGCTGGAAACACCATATATTTT	CASTRGTGAGNTIYF
-	TRBJ1-3	-	TRBV6-6	TGTGCCAGCCGCGAACCTGGAAACACCATATATTTT	CASREPGNTIYF
-	TRBJ1-1	once	TRBV6-5	TGTGCCAGCAGTATCCGACACATGAACACTGAAGCTTTCTTT	CASSIRHMNTEAFF
-	TRBJ1-2	-	TRBV19	TGTGCCAGTAGTATAGATCTAGAGGAAAACTATGGCTACACCTTC	CASSIDLEENYGYTF
-	TRBJ2-7	once	TRBV5-6	TGTGCCAGCAGCTTTAAAACGGACAGTCGGGGCTCCTACGAGCAGTACTTC	CASSFKTDSRGSYEQYF
TRBD1	TRBJ1-2	once	TRBV27	TGTGCCAGCAGACCGGGACAGGGAGGCGGCTACACCTTC	CASRPGQGGGYTF
TRBD1	TRBJ1-4	-	TRBV5-8	TGTGCCAGCAGGTTACCCGGGACAGCTAATGAAAAACTGTTTTTT	CASRLPGTANEKLFF
-	TRBJ1-6	-	TRBV21-1	TGTGCCAGCAGCCCCCGCTATAATTCACCCCTCCACTTT	CASSPRYNSPLHF
-	TRBJ2-5	-	TRBV4-2	TGTGCCAGCAGCCAAAGACTCACAACCCAAGAGACCCAGTACTTC	CASSQRLTTQETQYF
-	TRBJ2-7	-	TRBV28	TGTGCCAGCACTCAGGGGAGCCTCAGAGGGAGATTCGGCGAGCAGTACTTC	CASTQGSLRGRFGEQYF
-	TRBJ1-2	-	TRBV4-2	TGTGCCAGCAGCCCCCGGGGGGATTTCTATGGCTACACCTTC	CASSPRGDFYGYTF
-	TRBJ1-1	-	TRBV7-2	TGTGCCAGCAGCGTATATGACAGTTCGACCACTGAAGCTTTCTTT	CASSVYDSSTTEAFF
TRBD2	TRBJ2-4	-	TRBV27	TGTGCCAGCAGTTTATCGTATGGGACTAGGGAGGACATTCAGTACTTC	CASSLSYGTREDIQYF
TRBD1	TRBJ1-3	once	TRBV19	TGTGCCAGCTACAGGGGGCCAAGCTCTGGAAACACCATATATTTT	CASYRGPSSGNTIYF
-	TRBJ1-4	-	TRBV12-5	TGTGCTAGTGGTTTGGTAGAGGTCTGGCAGGAAAAACTGTTTTTT	CASGLVEVWQEKLFF
TRBD1	TRBJ1-6	once	TRBV11-2	TGTGCCAGCAGCCGGACAGGGGGGAATTCACCCCTCCACTTT	CASSRTGGNSPLHF
TRBD1	TRBJ1-6	-	TRBV10-3	TGTGCCACCGGAGTGTTGGGACAGGGTGATTCACCCCTCCACTTT	CATGVLGQGDSPLHF
TRBD1	TRBJ2-7	-	TRBV10-2	TGCGCCAGCTCCGGGACAGGGGGCAGCGAGCAGTACTTC	CASSGTGGSEQYF
TRBD1	TRBJ1-4	once	TRBV28	TGTGCCAGCAGTGATCTCTCGACAGGGGCTGAAAAACTGTTTTTT	CASSDLSTGAEKLFF
-	TRBJ1-1	-	TRBV6-5	TGTGCCAGCATCAAACGGGGGGGGATGAACACTGAAGCTTTCTTT	CASIKRGGMNTEAFF
-	TRBJ2-7	-	TRBV27	TGTGCCAGCTTTTGGGCGGGCGAGCAGTACTTC	CASFWAGEQYF
TRBD1	TRBJ2-1	-	TRBV6-4	TGTGCCAGCAGTTCAACCGGGACAGCATACAATGAGCAGTTCTTC	CASSSTGTAYNEQFF
TRBD1	TRBJ2-1	-	TRBV11-2	TGTGCCAGCAGCTTACCCTGGACAGGCGATGAGCAGTTCTTC	CASSLPWTGDEQFF
TRBD1	TRBJ1-3	-	TRBV19	TGTGCCAGTAGTCGACAGGGAGCAGGAAACACCATATATTTT	CASSRQGAGNTIYF
-	TRBJ1-5	-	TRBV6-6	TGTGCCAGCACCGGGCGGGTTAATCAGCCCCAGCATTTT	CASTGRVNQPQHF